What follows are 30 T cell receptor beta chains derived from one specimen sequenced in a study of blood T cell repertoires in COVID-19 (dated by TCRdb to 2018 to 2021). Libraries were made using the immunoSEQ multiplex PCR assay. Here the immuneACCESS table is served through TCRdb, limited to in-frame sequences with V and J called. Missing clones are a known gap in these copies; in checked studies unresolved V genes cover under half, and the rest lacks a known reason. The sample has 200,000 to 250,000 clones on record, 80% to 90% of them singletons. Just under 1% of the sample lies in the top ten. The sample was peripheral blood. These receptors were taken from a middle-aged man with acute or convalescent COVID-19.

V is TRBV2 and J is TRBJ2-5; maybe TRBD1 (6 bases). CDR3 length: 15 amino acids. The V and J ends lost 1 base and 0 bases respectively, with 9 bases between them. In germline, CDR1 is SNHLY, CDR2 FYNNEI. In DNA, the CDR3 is TGTGCCAGCAGTGAAGACAGGGACAACCAAGAGACCCAGTACTTC. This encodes CASSEDRDNQETQYF.

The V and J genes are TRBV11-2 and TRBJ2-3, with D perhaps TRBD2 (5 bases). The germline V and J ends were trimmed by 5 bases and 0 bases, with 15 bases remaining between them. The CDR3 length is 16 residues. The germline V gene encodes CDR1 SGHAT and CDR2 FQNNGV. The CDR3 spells CASSPQWGESTDTQYF. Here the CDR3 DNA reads TGTGCCAGCAGCCCACAATGGGGAGAGAGCACAGATACGCAGTATTTT.

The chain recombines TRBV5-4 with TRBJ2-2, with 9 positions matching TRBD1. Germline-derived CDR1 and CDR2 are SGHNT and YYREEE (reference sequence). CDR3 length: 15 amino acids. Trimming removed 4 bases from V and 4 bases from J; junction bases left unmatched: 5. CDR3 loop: CASSPMTGGTGELFF. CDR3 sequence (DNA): TGTGCCAGCAGCCCTATGACAGGGGGCACCGGGGAGCTGTTTTTT. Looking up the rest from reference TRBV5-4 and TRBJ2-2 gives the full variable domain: ETGVTQSPTHLIKTRGQQVTLRCSSQSGHNTVSWYQQALGQGPQFIFQYYREEENGRGNFPPRFSGLQFPNYSSELNVNALELDDSALYLCASSPMTGGTGELFFGEGSRLTVL.

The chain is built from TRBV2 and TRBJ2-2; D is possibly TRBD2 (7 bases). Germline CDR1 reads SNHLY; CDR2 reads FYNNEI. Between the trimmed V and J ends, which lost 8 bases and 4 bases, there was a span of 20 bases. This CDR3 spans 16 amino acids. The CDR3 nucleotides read TGTGCCAGCCTCCCGTGGGGGGGGGCAGGCACCGGGGAGCTGTTTTTT. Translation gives CASLPWGGAGTGELFF. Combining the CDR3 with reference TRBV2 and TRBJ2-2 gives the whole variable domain EPEVTQTPSHQVTQMGQEVILRCVPISNHLYFYWYRQILGQKVEFLVSFYNNEISEKSEIFDDQFSVERPDGSNFTLKIRSTKLEDSAMYFCASLPWGGAGTGELFFGEGSRLTVL.

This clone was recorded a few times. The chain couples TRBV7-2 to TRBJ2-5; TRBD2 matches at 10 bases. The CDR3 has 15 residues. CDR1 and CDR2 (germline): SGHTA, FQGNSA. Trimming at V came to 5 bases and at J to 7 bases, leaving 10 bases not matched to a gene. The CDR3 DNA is TGTGCCAGCAGCACCTACGCTAGCGGGGGCGCGACCCAGTACTTC. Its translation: CASSTYASGGATQYF.

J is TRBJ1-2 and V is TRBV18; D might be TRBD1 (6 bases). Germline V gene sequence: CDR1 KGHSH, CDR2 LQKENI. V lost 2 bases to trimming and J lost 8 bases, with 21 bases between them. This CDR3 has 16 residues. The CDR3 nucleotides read TGTGCCAGCTCACCATCGGGAATACAGGGAAGGGGCGGCTACACCTTC. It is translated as CASSPSGIQGRGGYTF.

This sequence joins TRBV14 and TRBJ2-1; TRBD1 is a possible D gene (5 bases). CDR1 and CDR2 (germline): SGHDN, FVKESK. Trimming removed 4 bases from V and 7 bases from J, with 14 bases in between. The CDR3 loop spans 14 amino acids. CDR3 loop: CASSRDSPQNEQFF. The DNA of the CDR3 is TGTGCCAGCAGCCGTGACAGTCCCCAAAATGAGCAGTTCTTC.

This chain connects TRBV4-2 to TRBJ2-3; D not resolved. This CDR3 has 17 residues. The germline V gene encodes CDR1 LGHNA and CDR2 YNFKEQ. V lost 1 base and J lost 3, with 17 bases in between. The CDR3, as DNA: TGTGCCAGCAGCCAAGTCAAAGCACCGATGGAGACAGATACGCAGTATTTT. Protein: CASSQVKAPMETDTQYF.

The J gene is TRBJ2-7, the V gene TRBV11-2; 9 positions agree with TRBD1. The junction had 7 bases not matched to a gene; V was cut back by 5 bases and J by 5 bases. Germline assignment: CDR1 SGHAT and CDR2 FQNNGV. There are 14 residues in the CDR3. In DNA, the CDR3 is TGTGCCAGCAGCCCCGGACAGGGGAGTAACGAGCAGTACTTC. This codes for CASSPGQGSNEQYF.

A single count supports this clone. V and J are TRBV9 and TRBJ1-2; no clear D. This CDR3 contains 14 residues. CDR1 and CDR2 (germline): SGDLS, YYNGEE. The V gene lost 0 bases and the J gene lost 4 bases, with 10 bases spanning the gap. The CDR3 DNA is TGTGCCAGCAGCGTAGCGACCACGGGCTATGGCTACACCTTC. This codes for CASSVATTGYGYTF.

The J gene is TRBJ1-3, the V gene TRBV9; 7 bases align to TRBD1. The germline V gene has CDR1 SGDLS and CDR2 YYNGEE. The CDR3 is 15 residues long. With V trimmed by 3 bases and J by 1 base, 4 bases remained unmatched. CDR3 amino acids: CASSETGNSGNTIYF. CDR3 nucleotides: TGTGCCAGCAGCGAGACAGGGAATTCTGGAAACACCATATATTTT.

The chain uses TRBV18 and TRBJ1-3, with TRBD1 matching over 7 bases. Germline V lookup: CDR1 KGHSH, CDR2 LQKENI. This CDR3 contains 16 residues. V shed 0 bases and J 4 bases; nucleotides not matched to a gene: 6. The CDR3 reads CASSPPGDREGNTIYF. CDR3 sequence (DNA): TGTGCCAGCTCACCACCTGGAGACAGGGAAGGAAACACCATATATTTT. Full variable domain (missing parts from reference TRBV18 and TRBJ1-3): NAGVMQNPRHLVRRRGQEARLRCSPMKGHSHVYWYRQLPEEGLKFMVYLQKENIIDESGMPKERFSAEFPKEGPSILRIQQVVRGDSAAYFCASSPPGDREGNTIYFGEGSWLTVV.

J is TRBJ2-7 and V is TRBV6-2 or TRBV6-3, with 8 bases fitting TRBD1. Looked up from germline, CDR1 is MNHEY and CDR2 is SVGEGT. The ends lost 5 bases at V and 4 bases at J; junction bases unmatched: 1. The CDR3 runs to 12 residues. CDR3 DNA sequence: TGTGCCAGCAGTGACAGGGGATACGAGCAGTACTTC. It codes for CASSDRGYEQYF.

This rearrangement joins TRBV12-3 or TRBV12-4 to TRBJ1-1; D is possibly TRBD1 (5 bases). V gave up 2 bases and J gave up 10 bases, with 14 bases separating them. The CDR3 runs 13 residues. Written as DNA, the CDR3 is TGTGCCAGCAGTTTAAAAGGGGCGGGGAGAGCTTTCTTT. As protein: CASSLKGAGRAFF.

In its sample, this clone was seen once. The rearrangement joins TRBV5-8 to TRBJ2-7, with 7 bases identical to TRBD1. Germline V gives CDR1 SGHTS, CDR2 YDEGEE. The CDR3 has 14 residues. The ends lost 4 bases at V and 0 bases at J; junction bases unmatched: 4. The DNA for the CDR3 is TGTGCCAGCAGCACGGCAGGGGGCTCCTACGAGCAGTACTTC. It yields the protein CASSTAGGSYEQYF.

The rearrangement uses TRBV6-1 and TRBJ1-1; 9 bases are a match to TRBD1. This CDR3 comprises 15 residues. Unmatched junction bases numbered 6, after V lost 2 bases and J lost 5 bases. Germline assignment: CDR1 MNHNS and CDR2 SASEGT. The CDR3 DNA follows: TGTGCCAGCAGTGAAACGAACAGGGGGCTAACTGAAGCTTTCTTT. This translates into CASSETNRGLTEAFF.

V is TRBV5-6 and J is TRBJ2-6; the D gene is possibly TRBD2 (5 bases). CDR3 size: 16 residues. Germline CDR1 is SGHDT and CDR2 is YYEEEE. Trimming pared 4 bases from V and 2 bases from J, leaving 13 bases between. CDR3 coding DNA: TGTGCCAGCAGCCACCGCTCCGGGACTGGGGCCAACGTCCTGACTTTC. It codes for CASSHRSGTGANVLTF.

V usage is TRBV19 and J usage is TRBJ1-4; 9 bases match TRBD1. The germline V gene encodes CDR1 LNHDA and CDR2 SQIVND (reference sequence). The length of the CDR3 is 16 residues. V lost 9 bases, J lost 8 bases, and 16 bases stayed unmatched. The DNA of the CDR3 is TGTGCCAGCACCGACCCGGGACAGGGCTTTGGGGAAAAACTGTTTTTT. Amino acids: CASTDPGQGFGEKLFF.

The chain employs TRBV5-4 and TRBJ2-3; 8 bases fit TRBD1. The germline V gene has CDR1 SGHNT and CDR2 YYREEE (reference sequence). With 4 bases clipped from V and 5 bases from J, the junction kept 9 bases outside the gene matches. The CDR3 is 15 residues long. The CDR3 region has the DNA TGTGCCAGCAGCCAGAGGACAGGGCTGGGAGATACGCAGTATTTT. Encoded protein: CASSQRTGLGDTQYF.

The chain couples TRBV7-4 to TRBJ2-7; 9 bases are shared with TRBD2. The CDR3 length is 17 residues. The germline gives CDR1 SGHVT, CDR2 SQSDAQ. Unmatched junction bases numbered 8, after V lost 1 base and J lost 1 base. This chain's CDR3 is CASSLVRGGLWSYEQYF. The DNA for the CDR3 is TGTGCCAGCAGCTTAGTGCGGGGGGGCCTGTGGTCCTACGAGCAGTACTTC.

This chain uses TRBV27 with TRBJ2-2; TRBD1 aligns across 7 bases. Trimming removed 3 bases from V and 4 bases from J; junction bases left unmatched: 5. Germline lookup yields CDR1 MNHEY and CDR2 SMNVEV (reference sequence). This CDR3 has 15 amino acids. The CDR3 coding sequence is TGTGCCAGCAGTTTGACAGGGCAGATCACCGGGGAGCTGTTTTTT. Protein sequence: CASSLTGQITGELFF.

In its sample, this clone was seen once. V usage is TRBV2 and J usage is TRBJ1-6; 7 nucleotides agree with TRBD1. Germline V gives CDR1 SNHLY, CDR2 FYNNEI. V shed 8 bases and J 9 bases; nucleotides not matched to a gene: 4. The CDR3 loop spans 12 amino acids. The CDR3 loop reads CASHRGGSPLHF. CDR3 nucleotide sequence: TGTGCCAGCCACAGGGGAGGTTCACCCCTCCACTTT.

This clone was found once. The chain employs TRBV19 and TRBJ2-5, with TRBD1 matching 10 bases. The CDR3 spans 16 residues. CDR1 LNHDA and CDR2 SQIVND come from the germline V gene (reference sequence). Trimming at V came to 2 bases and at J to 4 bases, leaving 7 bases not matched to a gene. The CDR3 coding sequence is TGTGCCAGTAGTATACGGACAGGGGGATTGTTAGAGACCCAGTACTTC. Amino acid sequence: CASSIRTGGLLETQYF.

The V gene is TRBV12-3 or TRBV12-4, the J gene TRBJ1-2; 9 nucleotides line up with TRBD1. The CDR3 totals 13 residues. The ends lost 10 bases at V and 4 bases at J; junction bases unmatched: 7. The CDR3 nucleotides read TGTGCCACCCGACAGGGGGAAAGCTATGGCTACACCTTC. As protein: CATRQGESYGYTF.

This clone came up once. The CDR3 nucleotides are TGTGCCAGCAGCCTAGGGACAGGGCTGTACCAAGAGACCCAGTACTTC. Protein product: CASSLGTGLYQETQYF. The J gene is TRBJ2-5, the V gene TRBV11-3, with TRBD1 identical over 9 bases. V was clipped by 5 bases and J by 0 bases; unmatched bases: 7. The CDR3 totals 16 residues. Per germline, CDR1 SGHNT and CDR2 YENEEA.

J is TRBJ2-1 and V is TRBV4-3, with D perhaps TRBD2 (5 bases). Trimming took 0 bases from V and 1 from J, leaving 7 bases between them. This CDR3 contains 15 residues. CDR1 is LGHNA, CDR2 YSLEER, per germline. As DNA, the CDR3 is TGCGCCAGCAGCCAAGATTTAGCGTCCTACAATGAGCAGTTCTTC. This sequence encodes CASSQDLASYNEQFF.

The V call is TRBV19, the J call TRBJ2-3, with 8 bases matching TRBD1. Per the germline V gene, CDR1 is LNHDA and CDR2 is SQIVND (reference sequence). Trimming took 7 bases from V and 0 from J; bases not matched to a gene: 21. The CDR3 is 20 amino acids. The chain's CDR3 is CASTKGSWTGTYNSTDTQYF. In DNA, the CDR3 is TGTGCCAGTACCAAAGGAAGTTGGACAGGGACATATAACAGCACAGATACGCAGTATTTT.

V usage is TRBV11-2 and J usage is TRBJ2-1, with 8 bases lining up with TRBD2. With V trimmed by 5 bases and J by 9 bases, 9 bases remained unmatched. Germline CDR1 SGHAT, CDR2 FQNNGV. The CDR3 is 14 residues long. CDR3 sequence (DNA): TGTGCCAGCAGCCTTCAACGGGGGGGCGCTGAGCAGTTCTTC. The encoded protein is CASSLQRGGAEQFF.

The CDR3 DNA sequence: TGCAGCGTTGATAGGACAGGGGTTGGAACTGAAGCTTTCTTT. Amino acid sequence: CSVDRTGVGTEAFF. This chain uses TRBV29-1 with TRBJ1-1, with 9 bases that match TRBD1. The CDR3 is made up of 14 amino acids. Germline values: CDR1 SQVTM, CDR2 ANQGSEA. V was clipped by 3 bases and J by 5 bases; unmatched bases: 7.

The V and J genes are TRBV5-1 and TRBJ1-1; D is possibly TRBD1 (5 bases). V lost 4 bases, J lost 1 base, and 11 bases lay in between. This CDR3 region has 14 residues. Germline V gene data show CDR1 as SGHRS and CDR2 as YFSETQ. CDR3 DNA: TGCGCCAGCAGCCTAGACAGTCAGAACACTGAAGCTTTCTTT. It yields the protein CASSLDSQNTEAFF.